The subject of this entry is one TCR beta chain. Trimming took off 7 bases at V and 6 bases at J, with 16 bases between the two ends. The CDR3 is 14 amino acids. Germline-derived CDR1 and CDR2 are SGDLS and YYNGEE. Generated by immunoSEQ multiplex PCR, the TCRdb table keeps only in-frame clones and is missing some. In the table there are about 2.3 million clones, less than 95% of which are singletons. This specimen comes from a study of shared clonotypes between healthy human individuals. The sequenced sample consisted of naive CD4+ T cells from PBMCs. Noted subset: CD45RA+ positively selected. This receptor was identified in a man aged 18 to 30 in good health. Some clones in this sample may be carry-over from other donors' samples. The genes are TRBV9 and TRBJ2-2, with D perhaps given as TRBD1 or TRBD2 (7 bases each). CDR3 coding DNA: TGTGCCAGCCAAGGCAGGGGGAGGGCCGGGGAGCTGTTTTTT. Translated, it gives CASQGRGRAGELFF.